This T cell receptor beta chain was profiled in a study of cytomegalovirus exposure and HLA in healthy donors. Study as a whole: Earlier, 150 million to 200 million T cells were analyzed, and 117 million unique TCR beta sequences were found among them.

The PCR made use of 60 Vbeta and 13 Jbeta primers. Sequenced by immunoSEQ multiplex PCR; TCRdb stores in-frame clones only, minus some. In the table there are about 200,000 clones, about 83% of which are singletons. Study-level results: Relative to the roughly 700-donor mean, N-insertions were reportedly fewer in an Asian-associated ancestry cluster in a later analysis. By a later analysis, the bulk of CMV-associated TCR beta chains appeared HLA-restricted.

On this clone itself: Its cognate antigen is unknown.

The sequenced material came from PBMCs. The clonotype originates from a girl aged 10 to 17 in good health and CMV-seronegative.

CDR3 nucleotides: TGTGCCACGCGACAGGGAGAAGGCTACACCTTC. Its translation is CATRQGEGYTF. The rearrangement links TRBV10-3 to TRBJ1-2; TRBD1 agrees at 7 bases. Germline V gene sequence: CDR1 ENHRY, CDR2 SYGVKD. This CDR3 spans 11 amino acids. V was pared by 10 bases and J by 8 bases, with 7 bases of the junction left unmatched.